The entry below describes one T cell receptor (beta chain). How the authors handled the data: Estimation of nucleated cell counts was performed using reference gene primer amplification. Repertoires were generated with immunoSEQ multiplex PCR, while TCRdb's copy carries only in-frame clones and drops some. That table supplies the V and J calls and clone size; D and trimming were determined from the DNA. The sample lists over 400,000 clones; roughly 88% were seen once. This sample was taken from a study of blood T cell repertoires in COVID-19. As for the study in general: The samples span acute and convalescent COVID-19 from the United States, Italy and Spain. Sample material is recorded as cDNA or gDNA derived from T cells, B-cell-depleted T cells, or PBMCs.

The V end lost 5 bases, the J end lost 2 bases, and 12 bases lay between the germline ends. The CDR3 runs to 14 residues. The germline CDR1 and CDR2 sequences are SGDLS and YYNGEE. This sequence joins TRBV9 and TRBJ2-3; D might be TRBD2 (6 bases). This clonotype was sampled from a woman aged 30 to 39 with active or convalescent COVID-19. Sequencing input: peripheral blood. This CDR3 reads CASSAVGLTDTQYF. The CDR3 bases are TGTGCCAGCAGTGCCGTGGGACTCACAGATACGCAGTATTTT.